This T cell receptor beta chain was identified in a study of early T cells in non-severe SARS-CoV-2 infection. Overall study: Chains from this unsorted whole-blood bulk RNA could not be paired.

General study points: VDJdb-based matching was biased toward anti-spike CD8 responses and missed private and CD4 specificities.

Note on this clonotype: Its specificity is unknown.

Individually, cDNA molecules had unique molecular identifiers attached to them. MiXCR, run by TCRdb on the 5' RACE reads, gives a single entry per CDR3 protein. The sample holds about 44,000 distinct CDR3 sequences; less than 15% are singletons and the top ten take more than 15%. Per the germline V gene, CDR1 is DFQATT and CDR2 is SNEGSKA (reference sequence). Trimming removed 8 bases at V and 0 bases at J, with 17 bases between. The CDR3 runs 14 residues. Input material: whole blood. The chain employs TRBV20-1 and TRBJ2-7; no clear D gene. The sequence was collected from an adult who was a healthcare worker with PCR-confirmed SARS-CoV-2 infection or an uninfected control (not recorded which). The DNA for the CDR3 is TGCAGTCCCGAGCGAGCGTTAAGCTCCTACGAGCAGTACTTC. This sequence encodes CSPERALSSYEQYF.